These 19 T cell receptor beta chains were all obtained from the same sample, sequenced in a study of cytomegalovirus exposure and HLA in healthy donors. The study ran its PCR with 60 Vbeta and 13 Jbeta primers. The method was immunoSEQ multiplex PCR; TCRdb's version includes in-frame clones alone and lacks a portion of them. The sample includes about 140,000 clones, 70% to 75% of them seen just once. The source material was PBMCs. Receptor source: a woman aged 25 to 39 in good health and CMV-seronegative.

Here the CDR3 DNA reads TGTGCCAGCCGGACAGATTACTACGAAAAACTGTTTTTT. Its translation is CASRTDYYEKLFF. The gene calls are TRBV19 and TRBJ1-4; D may be TRBD1 (6 bases). This CDR3 region has 13 residues. The ends were cut back, 9 bases at V and 8 bases at J, with 16 bases in the middle. Germline CDR1 is LNHDA and CDR2 is SQIVND (reference sequence).

This clone was observed a handful of times. The chain is built from TRBV2 and TRBJ2-1; 8 positions agree with TRBD2. The CDR3 runs 15 residues. Per the germline V gene, CDR1 is SNHLY and CDR2 is FYNNEI. Trimming at V came to 5 bases and at J to 8 bases, leaving 11 bases not matched to a gene. The CDR3 nucleotides read TGTGCCAGCAGTACTACTGCGGGAGGTCTGCATGAGCAGTTCTTC. Translated, it gives CASSTTAGGLHEQFF.

This chain links TRBV5-8 with TRBJ1-5; 7 nucleotides align to TRBD1. The V segment lost 9 bases and the J segment 4 bases; nucleotides outside the gene matches: 7. Germline CDR1 SGHTS, CDR2 YDEGEE. This CDR3 comprises 13 residues. The chain's CDR3 is CAMQGGWNQPQHF. The DNA for the CDR3 is TGTGCCATGCAGGGGGGTTGGAATCAGCCCCAGCATTTT.

The CDR3, as DNA: TGTGCCAGCAGCCGTCGGGGGGGACTAGCGTCCGGGGAGCTGTTTTTT. Amino acids: CASSRRGGLASGELFF. The rearrangement uses TRBV11-1 and TRBJ2-2, with 10 nucleotides matching TRBD2. Germline V CDR1 and CDR2: SGHAT, FQDESV (reference sequence). With V trimmed by 5 bases and J by 6 bases, 9 bases remained unmatched. The CDR3 is 16 amino acids.

This clone has a handful of counts. This chain links TRBV6-6 with TRBJ1-2; perhaps TRBD1 as D (6 bases). Germline V gene sequence: CDR1 MNHNY, CDR2 SVGAGI (reference sequence). Trimming shortened V by 2 bases and J by 2 bases, and 12 bases separated the two germline ends. The CDR3 is 15 amino acids. CDR3 residues: CASSYRLGQNYGYTF. The CDR3 bases are TGTGCCAGCAGTTACCGCCTTGGACAGAACTATGGCTACACCTTC.

The rearrangement joins TRBV29-1 to TRBJ2-3, with TRBD2 identical over 14 bases. CDR3 length: 17 residues. V trimming: 7 bases; J trimming: 4 bases; junction bases outside the gene matches: 13. Germline CDR1 is SQVTM and CDR2 is ANQGSEA. CDR3 DNA sequence: TGCAGCGCCCCCCGGACTAGCGGGGGGAGGGGCTCAGATACGCAGTATTTT. Encoded protein: CSAPRTSGGRGSDTQYF.

The chain is built from TRBV5-6 and TRBJ1-3; no definite D call. Germline V CDR1 and CDR2: SGHDT, YYEEEE. The CDR3 sequence is 15 residues long. V was cut by 4 bases and J by 0 bases, with 11 bases left in between. The CDR3 is CASSLTPDSGNTIYF. CDR3 in DNA: TGTGCCAGCAGCCTAACGCCCGACTCTGGAAACACCATATATTTT. Supplemented by reference TRBV5-6 and TRBJ1-3, the full variable domain reads DAGVTQSPTHLIKTRGQQVTLRCSPKSGHDTVSWYQQALGQGPQFIFQYYEEEERQRGNFPDRFSGHQFPNYSSELNVNALLLGDSALYLCASSLTPDSGNTIYFGEGSWLTVV.

In this sample, this clone turned up once. The chain employs TRBV5-1 and TRBJ2-3, with D perhaps TRBD2 (6 bases). Trimming stripped 3 bases from V and 1 base from J, with 9 bases between. The CDR3 length is 14 residues. Germline CDR1 and CDR2: SGHRS and YFSETQ. The CDR3: CASSSAGRTDTQYF. The CDR3 DNA is TGCGCCAGCAGCTCAGCGGGTCGCACAGATACGCAGTATTTT.

This clone was seen only a few times. The chain carries TRBV5-6 and TRBJ2-5, with a possible D match to TRBD2 (6 bases). Looked up from germline, CDR1 is SGHDT and CDR2 is YYEEEE. CDR3 length: 14 amino acids. Trimming removed 2 bases from V and 5 bases from J, with 13 bases in between. The CDR3 here is CASSFSGAPETQYF. The CDR3 nucleotides are TGTGCCAGCAGCTTTTCGGGAGCCCCGGAGACCCAGTACTTC.

This clone was detected only once. The genes are TRBV7-9 and TRBJ1-1; a weak D match, TRBD1 (5 bases). The CDR3 extends over 13 amino acids. V dropped 4 bases and J dropped 2 bases, with 8 bases sitting between them. The V gene's germline CDR1 is SEHNR and CDR2 FQNEAQ (reference sequence). CDR3 DNA: TGTGCCAGCAGCTGGGGCCAAAACACTGAAGCTTTCTTT. Its protein is CASSWGQNTEAFF.

The rearrangement links TRBV11-3 to TRBJ2-1, with 13 bases matching TRBD2. The CDR3 runs 16 residues. CDR1 is SGHNT, CDR2 YENEEA, per germline. Trimming took 3 bases from V and 7 from J; bases not matched to a gene: 6. The DNA of the CDR3 is TGTGCCAGCAGCTTGGGGGGACTAGCGGGAACTAATGAGCAGTTCTTC. Amino acid sequence: CASSLGGLAGTNEQFF.

This chain uses TRBV5-1 with TRBJ2-2; a possible D gene is TRBD1 (6 bases). This CDR3 is 17 amino acids long. V was shortened by 0 bases and J by 1 base, with 13 bases between the two germline ends. Germline V gene lookup returns CDR1 SGHRS and CDR2 YFSETQ. CDR3 amino acids: CASSLGPHRENTGELFF. The CDR3 nucleotides read TGCGCCAGCAGCTTGGGACCCCACAGGGAGAACACCGGGGAGCTGTTTTTT.

The V gene is TRBV7-8, the J gene TRBJ2-2, with 7 bases that match TRBD1. The length of the CDR3 is 18 residues. The J segment lost 4 bases and the V segment lost 5 bases, leaving 16 bases of the junction unmatched. CDR1 is SGHVS, CDR2 FQNEAQ, per germline. Here the CDR3 DNA reads TGTGCCAGCAGCCACCATTACAGGGGAACTAGGGTCACCGGGGAGCTGTTTTTT. It encodes CASSHHYRGTRVTGELFF.

The V and J genes are TRBV9 and TRBJ1-2, with a tentative D call TRBD1 (6 bases). CDR1 and CDR2 from the germline V gene are SGDLS and YYNGEE. Trimming took off 3 bases at V and 0 bases at J, with 15 bases between the two ends. The CDR3 consists of 16 residues. The CDR3 nucleotides read TGTGCCAGCAGCGCCTCCAACAGGGCCCCTAACTATGGCTACACCTTC. It is translated as CASSASNRAPNYGYTF.

The chain couples TRBV5-1 to TRBJ2-2; D may be TRBD1 (6 bases). CDR3 size: 15 residues. Germline values: CDR1 SGHRS, CDR2 YFSETQ. Trimming took off 0 bases at V and 4 bases at J, with 10 bases between the two ends. CDR3 bases: TGCGCCAGCAGCTTGGGCAGGGGCCCCACCGGGGAGCTGTTTTTT. This translates into CASSLGRGPTGELFF.

The chain couples TRBV18 to TRBJ1-1, with 10 bases aligning to TRBD1. Trimming took 2 bases from V and 2 from J; bases not matched to a gene: 5. Germline V CDR1 and CDR2: KGHSH, LQKENI. CDR3 length: 16 residues. The CDR3 is CASSPTTGGVNTEAFF. The CDR3 DNA reads TGTGCCAGCTCACCAACGACAGGGGGCGTTAACACTGAAGCTTTCTTT.

The J gene is TRBJ2-7, the V gene TRBV28; TRBD1 agrees at 9 bases. The CDR3 is 15 residues long. From germline, CDR1 is MDHEN and CDR2 SYDVKM. With 6 bases clipped from V and 3 bases from J, the junction kept 9 bases outside the gene matches. The CDR3 DNA is TGTGCCAGCAGATCAGCCGGGACAGGGTACTACGAGCAGTACTTC. Its protein product is CASRSAGTGYYEQYF. The full variable domain, with the rest looked up from reference TRBV28 and TRBJ2-7, is DVKVTQSSRYLVKRTGEKVFLECVQDMDHENMFWYRQDPGLGLRLIYFSYDVKMKEKGDIPEGYSVSREKKERFSLILESASTNQTSMYLCASRSAGTGYYEQYFGPGTRLTVT.

This clone was detected once. The chain combines TRBV2 with TRBJ1-2, with TRBD1 identical over 9 bases. Germline V gene lookup returns CDR1 SNHLY and CDR2 FYNNEI. The CDR3 is 14 residues long. V shed 7 bases, J shed 2 bases, and the junction held 5 bases outside the gene matches. The DNA for the CDR3 is TGTGCCAGCAAGGGAGGGACAGGGAACTATGGCTACACCTTC. Translation: CASKGGTGNYGYTF. The full variable domain, in which reference TRBV2 and TRBJ1-2 provide the parts outside the CDR3, is EPEVTQTPSHQVTQMGQEVILRCVPISNHLYFYWYRQILGQKVEFLVSFYNNEISEKSEIFDDQFSVERPDGSNFTLKIRSTKLEDSAMYFCASKGGTGNYGYTFGSGTRLTVV.

This clone has a handful of counts. This sequence joins TRBV7-6 and TRBJ2-7; TRBD2 is a possible D gene (6 bases). V lost 0 bases to trimming and J lost 2 bases, with 11 bases between them. The CDR3 spans 15 residues. The germline V gene encodes CDR1 SGHVS and CDR2 FNYEAQ. DNA for the CDR3: TGTGCCAGCAGCTTAGCGAATGGGGGGACCTACGAGCAGTACGTC. Translation gives CASSLANGGTYEQYV.